This T cell receptor (beta chain) was observed in a study of OX40 agonist ivuxolimab in advanced cancers. Study-level results: Mean expanded clone counts were higher in CD8+ than CD4+ T cells. Expanded peripheral T-cell antigen specificity went undetermined.

This CDR3 region has 11 residues. CDR1 is SGHTA and CDR2 is FQGNSA in the germline V gene. V was pared by 5 bases and J by 11 bases, with 12 bases between. TCRdb's copy holds only in-frame clones and misses some; the assay was immunoSEQ multiplex PCR. The table records 55,000 to 70,000 clones, around 85% of them present only once. Comment on this clone: Its antigen is undetermined.

The sequencing used CD4+ or CD8+ T cells sorted from blood, collected in a trial of the OX40 agonist ivuxolimab. The receptor was derived from an adult with an advanced solid tumor such as melanoma, head and neck, liver or kidney cancer. The V call is TRBV7-2, the J call TRBJ1-1; D unclear. CDR3 sequence (DNA): TGTGCCAGCAGCCCCTTTTCTGGGGCTTTCTTT. It encodes CASSPFSGAFF.